This TCR beta chain was profiled in a study of CD8+CD57+ T cells in acquired aplastic anemia. The TCR beta profiling, which covered VDJ combination and CDR3 sequence, was carried out using genomic DNA as the template. TCRdb processed the reads anew with MiXCR; each CDR3 protein has one entry. The table has 200,000 or so distinct CDR3 sequences, less than 65% seen once. The junction had 9 bases not matched to a gene; V was cut back by 0 bases and J by 6 bases. CDR1 SGHDN and CDR2 FVKESK come from the germline V gene. The CDR3 extends over 16 amino acids. Only one count was recorded for this clonotype. This rearrangement joins TRBV14 to TRBJ2-7; 9 nucleotides agree with TRBD1. The sequence derives from a human donor with severe aplastic anemia or a healthy control (not recorded which). Sequenced input: sorted CD4+, CD8+, or CD8+CD57+ T cells (not recorded which) from PBMCs. CDR3: CASSQDPGQGPSEQYF. The DNA of the CDR3 is TGTGCCAGCAGCCAAGACCCGGGACAGGGACCGTCCGAGCAGTACTTC.